Reported below is one T cell receptor (beta chain). The target of this receptor is not known. Base qualities are missing; no much larger clone stands one base away. This entry belongs to a study of OX40 agonist ivuxolimab in advanced cancers. Study-wide context: Ivuxolimab was an agonistic, fully human IgG2 monoclonal antibody directed against OX40 (CD134), a costimulatory receptor. Peripheral TCRbeta sequencing was intended to test whether TCR sequence diversity was altered and clonal T-cell expansion was caused by ivuxolimab. Partial responses occurred in three dose-escalation patients, of whom one had hepatocellular carcinoma and two had cutaneous melanoma. The dose-escalation cohort was approximately 83% male with a mean age of 60 years, ranging from roughly 23 to 90. The monotherapy dose-escalation portion (N of about 50 patients) of the phase I ivuxolimab trial is reported in the paper. Of the roughly 50 dose-escalation patients, hepatocellular carcinoma was present in about 20, melanoma in around 15, renal cell carcinoma in 9 and head and neck cancer in 9. Patients were allowed to have had prior anti-PD-1, anti-PD-L1 or anti-CTLA-4 therapy, and approximately 43% of the dose-escalation patients had previously received checkpoint inhibitors. Intravenous ivuxolimab was administered to patients every 2 weeks at six dose levels: 0.01, 0.1, 0.3, 1.5, 3 and 10 mg/kg. On the study overall, not on this receptor specifically: Partial responders in the 0.1-3.0 mg/kg groups had among the lowest normalized peripheral clonal expansion, especially among CD8+ T cells. At doses from 0.1 to 3.0 mg/kg, clonal expansion was seen in both CD4+ and CD8+ blood T cells between baseline and week 6. Low levels of normalized T-cell clonal expansion were also seen in some patients who did not respond. After ivuxolimab, more expanded clones were found on average in CD8+ T cells than in CD4+ T cells. Antigen specificity was not determined for the clonally expanded peripheral T cells.

Based on the germline V gene (reference sequence), the CDR1 and CDR2 sequences are LNHDA and SQIVND. From the cysteine up to the phenylalanine, the CDR3 has a length of 14 residues. The CDR3 DNA has 42 bases and is translated from base 1. Trimming removed 5 bases from V and 6 bases from J; the gene matches leave 4 bases unexplained. The trial excluded patients who had a history of autoimmune disease or who were on systemic immunosuppression. In every dose cohort, peripheral blood was drawn for TCR sequencing at baseline, cycle 4 day 1, and cycle 7 day 1. The samples were drawn from a first-in-human, open-label, multicenter phase I dose-escalation trial of ivuxolimab. Adults with locally advanced or metastatic head and neck squamous cell, hepatocellular, melanoma or renal cell carcinoma were enrolled in the trial. CD4+ and CD8+ T cells were sorted separately from peripheral blood before TCR sequencing.

Genomic DNA was isolated from the sorted cells so that the TCRbeta CDR3 region could be sequenced. The immunoSEQ Assay was used for sequencing of TCRbeta CDR3 regions. TCRdb retrieved this table from immuneACCESS and kept in-frame rearrangements only. Not all clones are present; in checked studies, unresolved V genes account for under half, and no reason is known for the remainder. The sample table lists about 49,000 clones, approximately 80% of them with a count of one. The top ten clonotypes cover about 7% of the sample. The input for sequencing was CD4+ or CD8+ T cells sorted from blood, taken in a trial of the OX40 agonist ivuxolimab. The sequence links TRBV19 to TRBJ2-2, with 9 middle bases fitting TRBD1. The TCR sequence derives from an adult with an advanced solid tumor such as melanoma, head and neck, liver or kidney cancer. CDR3 loop: CASSAGTGSGELFF. The DNA reads as follows: TGTGCCAGTAGTGCCGGGACAGGGTCCGGGGAGCTGTTTTTT.